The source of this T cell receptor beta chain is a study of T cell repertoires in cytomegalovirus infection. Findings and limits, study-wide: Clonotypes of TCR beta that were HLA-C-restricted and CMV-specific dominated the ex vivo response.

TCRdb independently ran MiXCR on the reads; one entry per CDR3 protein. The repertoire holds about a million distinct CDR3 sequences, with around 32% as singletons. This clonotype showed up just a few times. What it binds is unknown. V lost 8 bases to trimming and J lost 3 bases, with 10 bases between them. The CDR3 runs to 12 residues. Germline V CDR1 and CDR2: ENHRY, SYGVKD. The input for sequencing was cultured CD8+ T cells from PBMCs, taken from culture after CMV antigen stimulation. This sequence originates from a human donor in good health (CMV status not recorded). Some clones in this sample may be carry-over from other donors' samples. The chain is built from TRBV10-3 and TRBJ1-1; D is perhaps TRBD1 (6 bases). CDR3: CAISTGDTEAFF. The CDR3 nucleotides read TGTGCCATCTCGACAGGAGACACTGAAGCTTTCTTT.